This paragraph reports one TCR beta chain. Its matching antigen is unknown. Naive CD8 cells, CD45RO-negative and positively selected for CCR7, excluded terminally differentiated effector memory CD45RA+ cells. The table came from immunoSEQ multiplex PCR; TCRdb's copy has only in-frame clones and leaves some out. Of 800,000 to 950,000 clones listed, about 96% are singletons. These data are taken from a study of shared clonotypes between healthy human individuals. Study-wide points: Shared clonotypes: about 5% naive CD4, 3% to 3.5% naive CD8, less than 2.5% memory CD4, 0.4% memory CD8. Generation probability values for non-shared clonotypes were lower than those for clonotypes shared by all four donors. Clonotype sharing among the donors was expected to vary with sequencing depth.

V was shortened by 2 bases and J by 3 bases, with 11 bases between the two germline ends. CDR3 length: 14 amino acids. The germline gives CDR1 LGHNA, CDR2 YSLEER. The chain recombines TRBV4-3 with TRBJ2-7; no clear D. Sequencing used naive CD8+ T cells sorted from blood. This clonotype was obtained from a young man in good health. Written as DNA, the CDR3 is TGCGCCAGCAGCCAATTTAGAGGAAACTACGAGCAGTACTTC. This translates into CASSQFRGNYEQYF.